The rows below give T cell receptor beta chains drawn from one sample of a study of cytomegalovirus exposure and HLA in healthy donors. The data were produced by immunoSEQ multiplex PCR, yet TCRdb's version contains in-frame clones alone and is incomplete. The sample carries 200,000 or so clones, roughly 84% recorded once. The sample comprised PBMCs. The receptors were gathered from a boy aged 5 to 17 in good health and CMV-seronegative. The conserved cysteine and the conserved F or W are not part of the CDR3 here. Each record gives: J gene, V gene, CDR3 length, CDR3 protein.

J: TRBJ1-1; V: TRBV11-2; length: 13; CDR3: ASSLGGVGGTEAF
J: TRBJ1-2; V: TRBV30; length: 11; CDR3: AWSVLAGQGYT
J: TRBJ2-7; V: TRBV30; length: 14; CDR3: AWSVRLAGRAYEQY
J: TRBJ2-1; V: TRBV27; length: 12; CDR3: ASGLAGLYNEQF
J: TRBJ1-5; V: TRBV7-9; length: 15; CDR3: ASSLPTGLYSNQPQH
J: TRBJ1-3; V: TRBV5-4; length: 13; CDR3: ATHTGPYSGNTIY
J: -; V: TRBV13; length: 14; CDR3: ASSLGSFGRYYEQY
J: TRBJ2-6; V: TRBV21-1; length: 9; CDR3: ASKGLYVLT
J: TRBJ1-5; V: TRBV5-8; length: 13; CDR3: ASSLRGGTNQPQH
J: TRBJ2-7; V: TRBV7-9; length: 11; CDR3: ASSGDRPYEQY
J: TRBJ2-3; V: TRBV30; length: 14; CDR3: AWSVLTSGGRDTQY
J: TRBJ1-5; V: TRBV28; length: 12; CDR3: ASSFSGGHQPQH
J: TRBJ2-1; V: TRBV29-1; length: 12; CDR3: SVSGSVLGPEQF
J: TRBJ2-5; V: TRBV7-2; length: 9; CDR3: ASSHRETQY
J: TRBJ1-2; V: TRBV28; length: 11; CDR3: ASTWTANYGYT
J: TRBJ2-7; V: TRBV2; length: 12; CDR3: ASTSGLGLDEQY
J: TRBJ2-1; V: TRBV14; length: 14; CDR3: ASSHGTSGRANEQF
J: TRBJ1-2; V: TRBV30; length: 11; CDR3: AWSVPTGYGYT
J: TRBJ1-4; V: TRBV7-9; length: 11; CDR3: ASSSRENEKLF
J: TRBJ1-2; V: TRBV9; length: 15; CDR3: ASSVNSPGTVRYGYT
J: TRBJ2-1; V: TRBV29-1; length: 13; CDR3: SVEPFGLRGNEQF
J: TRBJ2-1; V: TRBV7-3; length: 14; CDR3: ASSLGTSGLRNEQF
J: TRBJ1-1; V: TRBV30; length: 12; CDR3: AWESGQGRTEAF
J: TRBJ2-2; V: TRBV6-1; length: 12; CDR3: ASRNLRRDGELF
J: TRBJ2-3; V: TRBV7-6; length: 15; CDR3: ASSVASGRARTDTQY
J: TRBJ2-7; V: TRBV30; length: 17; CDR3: AWSLPFGPTEPNSYEQY
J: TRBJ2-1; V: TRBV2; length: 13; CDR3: ASSDLEEAYNEQF
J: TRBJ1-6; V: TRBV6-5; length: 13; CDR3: ASRQGSSYNSPLH
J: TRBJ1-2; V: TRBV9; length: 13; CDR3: ASSGNRGDGYGYT
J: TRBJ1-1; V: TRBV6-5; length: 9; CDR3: ASSGTGGAF
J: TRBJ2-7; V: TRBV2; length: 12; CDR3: ALALGRGSYEQY
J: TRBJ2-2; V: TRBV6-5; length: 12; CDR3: ASSPRPNTGELF
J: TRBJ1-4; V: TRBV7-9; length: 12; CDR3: SSSPTGGGEKLF
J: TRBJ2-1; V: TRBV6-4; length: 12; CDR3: ASSDGGASNEQF
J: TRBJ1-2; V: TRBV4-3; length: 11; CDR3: ASSQNQGYGYT
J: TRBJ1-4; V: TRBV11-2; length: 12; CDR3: ASSGRGTNEKLF
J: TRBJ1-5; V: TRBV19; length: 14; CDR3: ASSILVGVGAQPQH
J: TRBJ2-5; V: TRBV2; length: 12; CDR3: ASKISGIQETQY
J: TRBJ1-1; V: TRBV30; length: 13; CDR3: AWSVTTGWNTEAF
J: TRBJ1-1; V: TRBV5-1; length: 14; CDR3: ASSSWDRDRDTEAF
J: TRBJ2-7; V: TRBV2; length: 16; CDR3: ASSASGTGVKSSYEQY
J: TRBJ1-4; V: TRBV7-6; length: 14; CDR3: ASSLALQGTNEKLF
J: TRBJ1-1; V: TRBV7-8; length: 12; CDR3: ASCSGPMNTEAF
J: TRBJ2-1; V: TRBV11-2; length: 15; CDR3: ASSLVFRGYHYNEQF
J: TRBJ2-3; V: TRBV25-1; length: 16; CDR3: ASSGSPLAGGGTDTQY
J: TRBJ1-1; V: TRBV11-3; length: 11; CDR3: ASSQMMNTEAF
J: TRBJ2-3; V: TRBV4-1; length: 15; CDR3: ASSQVGLAGSTDTQY
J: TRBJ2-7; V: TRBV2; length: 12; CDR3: ADLVRRRPYEQY
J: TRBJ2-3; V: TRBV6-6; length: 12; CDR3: ASSYAPRGGTQY
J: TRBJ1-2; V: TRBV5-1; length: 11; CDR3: ASSVGQNYGYT
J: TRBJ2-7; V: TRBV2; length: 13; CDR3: ASSSLAGGPGEQY
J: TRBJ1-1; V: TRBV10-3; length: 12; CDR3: AISQPRTGPQAF
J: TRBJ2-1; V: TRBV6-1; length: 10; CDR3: ASRTVYNEQF
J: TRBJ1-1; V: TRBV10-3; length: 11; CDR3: AISETMNTEAF
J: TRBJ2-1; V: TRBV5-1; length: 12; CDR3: ASSSRDTDNEQF
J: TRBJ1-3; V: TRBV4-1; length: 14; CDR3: ASSQGVRVSGNTIY
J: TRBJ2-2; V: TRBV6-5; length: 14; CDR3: ASSFILADHPGELF